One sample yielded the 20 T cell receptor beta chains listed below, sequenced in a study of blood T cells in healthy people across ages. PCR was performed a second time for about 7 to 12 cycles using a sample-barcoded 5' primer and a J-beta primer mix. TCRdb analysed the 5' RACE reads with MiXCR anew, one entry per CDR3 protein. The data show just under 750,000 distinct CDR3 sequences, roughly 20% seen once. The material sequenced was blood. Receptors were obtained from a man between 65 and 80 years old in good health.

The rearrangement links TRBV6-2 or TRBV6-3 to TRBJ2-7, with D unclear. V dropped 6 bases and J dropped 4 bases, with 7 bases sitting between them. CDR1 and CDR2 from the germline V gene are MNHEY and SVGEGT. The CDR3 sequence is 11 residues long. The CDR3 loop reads CASSDRYEQYV. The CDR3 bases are TGTGCCAGCAGCGACCGGTACGAGCAGTACGTC.

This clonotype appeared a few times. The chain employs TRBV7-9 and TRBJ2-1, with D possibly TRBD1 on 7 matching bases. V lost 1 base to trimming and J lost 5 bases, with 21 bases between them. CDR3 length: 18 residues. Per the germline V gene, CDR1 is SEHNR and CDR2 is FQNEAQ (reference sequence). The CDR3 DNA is TGTGCCAGCAGCTTAGTGGGTATACGCGGGACAGCACACAATGAGCAGTTCTTC. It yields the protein CASSLVGIRGTAHNEQFF. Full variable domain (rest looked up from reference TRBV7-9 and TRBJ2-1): DTGVSQNPRHKITKRGQNVTFRCDPISEHNRLYWYRQTLGQGPEFLTYFQNEAQLEKSRLLSDRFSAERPKGSFSTLEIQRTEQGDSAMYLCASSLVGIRGTAHNEQFFGPGTRLTVL.

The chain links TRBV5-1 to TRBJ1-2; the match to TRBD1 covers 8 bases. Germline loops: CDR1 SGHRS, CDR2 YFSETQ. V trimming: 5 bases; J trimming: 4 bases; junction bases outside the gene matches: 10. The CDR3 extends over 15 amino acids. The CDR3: CASRASTGEIYGYTF. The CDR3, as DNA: TGCGCCAGCAGGGCTTCGACAGGGGAAATCTATGGCTACACCTTC.

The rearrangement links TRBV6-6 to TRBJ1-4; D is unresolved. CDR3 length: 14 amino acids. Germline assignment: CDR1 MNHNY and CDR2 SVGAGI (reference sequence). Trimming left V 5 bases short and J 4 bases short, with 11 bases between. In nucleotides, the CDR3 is TGTGCCAGCAGTGGACCTTTCGGTAATGAAAAACTGTTTTTT. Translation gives CASSGPFGNEKLFF.

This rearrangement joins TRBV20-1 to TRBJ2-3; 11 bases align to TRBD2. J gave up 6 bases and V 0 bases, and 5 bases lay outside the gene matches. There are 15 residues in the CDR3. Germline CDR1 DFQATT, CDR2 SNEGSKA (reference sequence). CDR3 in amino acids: CSARELAGARDTQYF. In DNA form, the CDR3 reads TGCAGTGCTAGAGAACTAGCGGGGGCGAGGGATACGCAGTATTTT.

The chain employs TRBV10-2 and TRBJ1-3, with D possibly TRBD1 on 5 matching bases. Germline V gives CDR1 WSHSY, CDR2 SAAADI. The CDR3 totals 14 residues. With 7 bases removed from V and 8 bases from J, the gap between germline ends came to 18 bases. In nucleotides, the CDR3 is TGCGCCAGCATTGCCGGGGCAAACACGGACACCATATATTTT. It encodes CASIAGANTDTIYF.

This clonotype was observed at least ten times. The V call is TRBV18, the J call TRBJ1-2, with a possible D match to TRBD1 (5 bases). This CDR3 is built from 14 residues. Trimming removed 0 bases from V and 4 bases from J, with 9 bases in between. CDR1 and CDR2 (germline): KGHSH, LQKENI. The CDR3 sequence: CASSPPGRAYGYTF. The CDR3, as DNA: TGTGCCAGCTCACCACCGGGACGGGCCTATGGCTACACCTTC.

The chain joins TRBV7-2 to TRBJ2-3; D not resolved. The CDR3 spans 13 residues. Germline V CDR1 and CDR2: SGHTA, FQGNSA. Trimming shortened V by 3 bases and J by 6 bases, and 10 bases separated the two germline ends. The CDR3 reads CASSFTGWDTQYF. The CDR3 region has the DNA TGTGCCAGCAGCTTTACCGGTTGGGATACGCAGTATTTT. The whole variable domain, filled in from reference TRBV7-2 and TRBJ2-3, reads GAGVSQSPSNKVTEKGKDVELRCDPISGHTALYWYRQSLGQGLEFLIYFQGNSAPDKSGLPSDRFSAERTGGSVSTLTIQRTQQEDSAVYLCASSFTGWDTQYFGPGTRLTVL.

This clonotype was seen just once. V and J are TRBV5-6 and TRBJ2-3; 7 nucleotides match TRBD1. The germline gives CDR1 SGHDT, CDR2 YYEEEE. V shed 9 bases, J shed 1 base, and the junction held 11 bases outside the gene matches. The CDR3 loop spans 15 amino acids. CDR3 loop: CATRDRVGGTDTQYF. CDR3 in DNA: TGTGCCACCCGAGACAGGGTCGGGGGCACAGATACGCAGTATTTT.

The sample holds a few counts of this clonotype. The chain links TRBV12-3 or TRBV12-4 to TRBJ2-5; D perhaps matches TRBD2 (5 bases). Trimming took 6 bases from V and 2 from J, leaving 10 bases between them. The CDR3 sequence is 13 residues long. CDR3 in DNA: TGTGCCAGCAGCGCCCAGCGGCAAGAGACCCAGTACTTC. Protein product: CASSAQRQETQYF.

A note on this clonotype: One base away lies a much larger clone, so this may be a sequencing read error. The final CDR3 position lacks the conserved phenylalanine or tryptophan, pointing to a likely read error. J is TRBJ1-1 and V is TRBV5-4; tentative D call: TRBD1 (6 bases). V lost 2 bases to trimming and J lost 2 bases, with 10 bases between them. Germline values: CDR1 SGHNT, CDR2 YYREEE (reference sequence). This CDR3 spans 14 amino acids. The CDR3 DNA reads TGTGCCAGCAGCTTAGGGGGGCGAAACACTGAAGCTTTCCTT. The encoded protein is CASSLGGRNTEAFL.

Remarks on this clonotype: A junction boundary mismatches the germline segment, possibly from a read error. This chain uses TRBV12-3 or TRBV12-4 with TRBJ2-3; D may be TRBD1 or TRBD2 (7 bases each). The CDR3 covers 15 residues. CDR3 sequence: CASRLGRAGTDMQYF. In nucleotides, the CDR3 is TGTGCCAGCAGACTCGGACGAGCGGGGACAGATATGCAGTATTTT.

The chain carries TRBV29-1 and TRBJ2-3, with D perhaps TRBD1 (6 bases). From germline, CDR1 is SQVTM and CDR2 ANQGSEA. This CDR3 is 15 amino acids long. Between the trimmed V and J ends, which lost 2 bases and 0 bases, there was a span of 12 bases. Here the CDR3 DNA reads TGCAGCGTTGAATCGAGGACAGCTAGCACAGATACGCAGTATTTT. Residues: CSVESRTASTDTQYF.

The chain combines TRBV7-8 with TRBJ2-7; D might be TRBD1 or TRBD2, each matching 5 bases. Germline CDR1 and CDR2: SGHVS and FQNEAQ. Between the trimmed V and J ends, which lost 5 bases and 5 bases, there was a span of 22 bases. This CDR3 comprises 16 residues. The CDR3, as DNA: TGTGCCAGCAGCACCGAGTGGGACGGACGGTTCCACGAGCAGTACGTC. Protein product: CASSTEWDGRFHEQYV.

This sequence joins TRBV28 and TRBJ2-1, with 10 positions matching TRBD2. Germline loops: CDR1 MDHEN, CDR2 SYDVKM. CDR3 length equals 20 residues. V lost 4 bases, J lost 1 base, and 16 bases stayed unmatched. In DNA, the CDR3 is TGTGCCAGCAGTTCCCCCCGGGCTAGCGGGAGCGAGTGGTCCTACAATGAGCAGTTCTTC. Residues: CASSSPRASGSEWSYNEQFF.

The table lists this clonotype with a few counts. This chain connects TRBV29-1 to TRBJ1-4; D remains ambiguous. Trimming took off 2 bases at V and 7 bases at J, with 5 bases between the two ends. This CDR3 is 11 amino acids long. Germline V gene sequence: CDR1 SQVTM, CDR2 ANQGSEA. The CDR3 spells CSVESGEKLFF. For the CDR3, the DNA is TGCAGCGTTGAAAGCGGTGAAAAACTGTTTTTT.

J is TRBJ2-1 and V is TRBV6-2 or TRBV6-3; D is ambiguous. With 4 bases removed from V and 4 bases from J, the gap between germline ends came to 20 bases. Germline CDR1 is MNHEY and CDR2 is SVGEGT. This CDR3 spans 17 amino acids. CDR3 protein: CASSSTLGRTQYNEQFF. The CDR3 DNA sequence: TGTGCCAGCAGTTCAACCCTAGGACGAACTCAATACAATGAGCAGTTCTTC.

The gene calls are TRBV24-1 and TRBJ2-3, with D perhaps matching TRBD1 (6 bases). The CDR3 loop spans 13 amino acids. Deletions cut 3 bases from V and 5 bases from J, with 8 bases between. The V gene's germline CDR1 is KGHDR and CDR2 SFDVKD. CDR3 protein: CATSDQGIDTQYF. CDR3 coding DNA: TGTGCCACCAGTGATCAGGGGATAGATACGCAGTATTTT.

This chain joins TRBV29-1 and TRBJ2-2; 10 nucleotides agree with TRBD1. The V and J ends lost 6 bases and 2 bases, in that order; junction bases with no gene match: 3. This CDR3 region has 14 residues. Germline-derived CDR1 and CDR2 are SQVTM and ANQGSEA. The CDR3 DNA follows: TGCAGCGTCGACAGGGGGCCCAACACCGGGGAGCTGTTTTTT. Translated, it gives CSVDRGPNTGELFF.

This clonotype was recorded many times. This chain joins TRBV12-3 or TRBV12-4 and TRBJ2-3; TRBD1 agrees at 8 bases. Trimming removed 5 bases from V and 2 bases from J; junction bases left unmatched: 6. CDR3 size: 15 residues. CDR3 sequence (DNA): TGTGCCAGCAGTCCTGGACAGGGACCCACAGATACGCAGTATTTT. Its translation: CASSPGQGPTDTQYF.